This TCR beta chain emerged from a study of blood T cell repertoires in COVID-19. TCRdb's copy holds only in-frame clones and misses some; the assay was immunoSEQ multiplex PCR. The sample includes roughly 230,000 clones, 75% to 90% of them seen just once. The sequence came from a woman aged 40 to 50 who had recovered from COVID-19. Sequencing input: peripheral blood.

The CDR3 DNA follows: TGTGCCAGCAGCTTATTGGTGGGAGGGCCCAAAAACATTCAGTACTTC. It yields the protein CASSLLVGGPKNIQYF. The chain employs TRBV11-3 and TRBJ2-4, with 7 bases that match TRBD2. The length of the CDR3 is 16 residues. Germline CDR1 and CDR2: SGHNT and YENEEA. V trimming: 2 bases; J trimming: 2 bases; junction bases outside the gene matches: 6.